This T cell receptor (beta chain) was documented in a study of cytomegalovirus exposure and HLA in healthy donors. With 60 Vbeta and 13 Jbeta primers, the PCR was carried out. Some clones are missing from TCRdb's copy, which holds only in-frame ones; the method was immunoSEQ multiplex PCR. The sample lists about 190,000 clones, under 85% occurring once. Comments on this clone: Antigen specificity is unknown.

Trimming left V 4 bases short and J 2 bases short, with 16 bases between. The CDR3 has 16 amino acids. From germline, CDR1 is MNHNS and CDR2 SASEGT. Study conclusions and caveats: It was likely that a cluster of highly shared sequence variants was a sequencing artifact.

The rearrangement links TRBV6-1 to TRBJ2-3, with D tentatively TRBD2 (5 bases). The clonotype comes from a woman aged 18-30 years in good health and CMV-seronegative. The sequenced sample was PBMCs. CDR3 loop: CASSVREYTHTDTQYF. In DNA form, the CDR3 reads TGTGCCAGCAGTGTTAGGGAGTATACCCACACAGATACGCAGTATTTT.